These 22 T cell receptor beta chains originate from one sample sequenced in a study of response to subunit inactivated influenza vaccine. TCRdb independently ran MiXCR on the RT-PCR reads; one entry per CDR3 protein. The repertoire holds approximately 230,000 distinct CDR3 sequences, with 10% to 15% as singletons. The starting material was non-naive T cells sorted from PBMCs, obtained less than 15 days before vaccination. The receptors shown here come from a man between 45 and 60 years old who received an inactivated influenza vaccine.

This rearrangement joins TRBV6-2 or TRBV6-3 to TRBJ2-7, with 7 bases matching TRBD1. With V trimmed by 7 bases and J by 9 bases, 15 bases remained unmatched. CDR1 and CDR2 from the germline V gene are MNHEY and SVGEGT. This CDR3 has 14 amino acids. CDR3 DNA: TGTGCCAGCACCAGAAGACAGGGTTCAGCAGGGCAGTACTTC. Translating gives CASTRRQGSAGQYF.

This sequence joins TRBV24-1 and TRBJ2-2; no clear D. Trimming cost V 1 base and J 10 bases, with 6 bases left between them. CDR1 is KGHDR and CDR2 is SFDVKD in the germline V gene. There are 12 residues in the CDR3. The CDR3 loop is CATSDLRAELFF. CDR3 DNA: TGTGCCACCAGTGATTTAAGGGCGGAGCTGTTTTTT.

This clonotype was picked up many times. The V call is TRBV7-2, the J call TRBJ2-3; TRBD1 aligns across 8 bases. V dropped 3 bases and J dropped 1; count of bases not matched to a gene: 3. Germline V CDR1 and CDR2: SGHTA, FQGNSA. The CDR3 is 15 residues long. The CDR3 bases are TGTGCCAGCAGCTTCCCAGGGGGCGGCACAGATACGCAGTATTTT. Its protein product is CASSFPGGGTDTQYF. The whole variable domain, filled in from reference TRBV7-2 and TRBJ2-3, reads GAGVSQSPSNKVTEKGKDVELRCDPISGHTALYWYRQSLGQGLEFLIYFQGNSAPDKSGLPSDRFSAERTGGSVSTLTIQRTQQEDSAVYLCASSFPGGGTDTQYFGPGTRLTVL.

This clonotype occurred many times. This chain connects TRBV5-1 to TRBJ1-2, with D possibly being TRBD1 (5 bases). This CDR3 spans 15 amino acids. Germline values: CDR1 SGHRS, CDR2 YFSETQ. V was clipped by 4 bases and J by 1 base, with 14 bases between them. DNA of the CDR3: TGCGCCAGCAGCGCCTGGGGCGAATATAACTATGGCTACACCTTC. This sequence encodes CASSAWGEYNYGYTF. Combining the CDR3 with reference TRBV5-1 and TRBJ1-2 gives the whole variable domain KAGVTQTPRYLIKTRGQQVTLSCSPISGHRSVSWYQQTPGQGLQFLFEYFSETQRNKGNFPGRFSGRQFSNSRSEMNVSTLELGDSALYLCASSAWGEYNYGYTFGSGTRLTVV.

V usage is TRBV7-2 and J usage is TRBJ2-7, with D perhaps given as TRBD1 or TRBD2 (7 bases each). The CDR3 has 14 residues. With 5 bases removed from V and 6 bases from J, the gap between germline ends came to 17 bases. CDR1 is SGHTA, CDR2 FQGNSA, per germline. The CDR3 loop is CASSTKTGRGEQYF. CDR3 DNA sequence: TGTGCCAGCAGCACTAAGACAGGGAGGGGCGAGCAGTACTTC.

This clonotype came up many times. The chain joins TRBV10-3 to TRBJ1-2, with TRBD1 matching over 7 bases. Trimming cost V 6 bases and J 0 bases; bases outside gene matches: 4. Germline CDR1 ENHRY, CDR2 SYGVKD. The CDR3 has 14 residues. CDR3 protein: CAISGDSANYGYTF. The CDR3 DNA follows: TGTGCCATCAGCGGGGACAGTGCTAACTATGGCTACACCTTC.

This clonotype was seen once. The rearrangement uses TRBV20-1 and TRBJ1-1, with a weak D call TRBD1 (5 bases). V lost 3 bases to trimming and J lost 4 bases, with 18 bases between them. CDR1 DFQATT and CDR2 SNEGSKA come from the germline V gene (reference sequence). The CDR3 has 15 residues. This chain's CDR3 is CSASIPGPTSTEAFF. The CDR3, as DNA: TGCAGTGCTAGCATACCGGGACCAACCAGCACTGAAGCTTTCTTT.

This clonotype occurred many times. The chain employs TRBV5-1 and TRBJ1-5, with D perhaps matching TRBD1 (5 bases). CDR1 is SGHRS and CDR2 is YFSETQ in the germline V gene. The CDR3 has 15 amino acids. V lost 1 base to trimming and J lost 3 bases, with 11 bases between them. The CDR3 DNA sequence: TGCGCCAGCAGCTTGCTGGGGGGGTCCAATCAGCCCCAGCATTTT. Protein: CASSLLGGSNQPQHF.

This sequence joins TRBV20-1 and TRBJ2-6, with 8 bases lining up with TRBD1. J gave up 3 bases and V 5 bases, and 3 bases lay outside the gene matches. Germline V gives CDR1 DFQATT, CDR2 SNEGSKA (reference sequence). The CDR3 extends over 14 amino acids. The CDR3 nucleotides read TGCAGTGCTCGACAGGGGTTTGGGGCCAACGTCCTGACTTTC. Translated, it gives CSARQGFGANVLTF.

There are a few counts of this clonotype. The chain recombines TRBV28 with TRBJ2-7; D remains ambiguous. Deletions cut 8 bases from V and 0 bases from J, with 5 bases between. The CDR3 has 11 residues. CDR1 MDHEN and CDR2 SYDVKM come from the germline V gene. Written as DNA, the CDR3 is TGTGCCAGCCTATCCTCCTACGAGCAGTACTTC. It encodes CASLSSYEQYF.

The V call is TRBV29-1, the J call TRBJ2-7; 8 bases align to TRBD2. The CDR3 spans 14 residues. J gave up 4 bases and V 0 bases, and 5 bases lay outside the gene matches. Germline V gene sequence: CDR1 SQVTM, CDR2 ANQGSEA. CDR3 bases: TGCAGCGTTGAAGATTCGGGGGGGCTTTACGAGCAGTACTTC. Protein: CSVEDSGGLYEQYF.

This clonotype was seen a few times. This chain links TRBV20-1 with TRBJ2-5; 8 bases map to TRBD2. This CDR3 is built from 13 residues. CDR1 is DFQATT and CDR2 is SNEGSKA in the germline V gene (reference sequence). The J segment lost 3 bases and the V segment lost 7 bases, leaving 7 bases of the junction unmatched. The DNA for the CDR3 is TGCAGTGTTGGACTAGCCGCTAAAGAGACCCAGTACTTC. Translating it yields CSVGLAAKETQYF.

This clonotype was counted ten times or more. V gene TRBV29-1 combines with J gene TRBJ2-7, with a weak D call TRBD1 (5 bases). The CDR3 runs 13 residues. V dropped 6 bases and J dropped 3 bases, with 15 bases sitting between them. Germline V gene lookup returns CDR1 SQVTM and CDR2 ANQGSEA. In nucleotides, the CDR3 is TGCAGCGTCCGGACATACGAGAACTACGAGCAGTACTTC. Its translation: CSVRTYENYEQYF.

This clonotype was detected ten times or more. The CDR3 loop is CASSPGRPGETQYF. The CDR3 DNA is TGTGCCAGCTCTCCTGGACGGCCCGGGGAGACCCAGTACTTC. The chain uses TRBV2 and TRBJ2-5, with no clear D. Germline values: CDR1 SNHLY, CDR2 FYNNEI. V gave up 8 bases and J gave up 5 bases, with 18 bases separating them. CDR3 size: 14 residues.

This clonotype has ten or more counts. This chain links TRBV2 with TRBJ1-3, with D uncertain. Trimming removed 7 bases at V and 0 bases at J, with 7 bases between. Germline CDR1 and CDR2: SNHLY and FYNNEI. The CDR3 sequence is 13 residues long. The CDR3 loop reads CASMSNSGNTIYF. As DNA, the CDR3 is TGTGCCAGCATGAGTAACTCTGGAAACACCATATATTTT.

The table lists this clonotype with a few counts. A much larger clonotype is one base distant, so this may be a read error. The chain couples TRBV28 to TRBJ1-2; tentative D call: TRBD1 (5 bases). The CDR3 is 12 residues long. The V gene's germline CDR1 is MDHEN and CDR2 SYDVKM. V was trimmed by 5 bases and J by 4 bases, leaving 8 bases between them. In nucleotides, the CDR3 is TGTGCCAGCAGTGACAGCCTCTATGGCTACACCTTC. Its protein is CASSDSLYGYTF.

This sequence joins TRBV20-1 and TRBJ1-5, with 8 bases matching TRBD1. The germline V gene encodes CDR1 DFQATT and CDR2 SNEGSKA (reference sequence). After removal of 2 bases from V and 7 bases from J, the junction contained 4 bases not matched to a gene. This CDR3 is 13 amino acids long. The CDR3 sequence is CSARPTGAQPQHF. The CDR3 DNA is TGCAGTGCTAGACCGACAGGGGCCCAGCCCCAGCATTTT.

A few counts support this clonotype. The chain has TRBV29-1 and TRBJ1-1, with TRBD1 matching over 7 bases. CDR3 size: 15 residues. Germline V gene sequence: CDR1 SQVTM, CDR2 ANQGSEA. The trim removed 1 base at V and 4 bases at J, leaving 9 bases unmatched. The CDR3 nucleotides read TGCAGCGTTGAAGCGTATAGGGGGCGTCGCACTGAAGCTTTCTTT. Translated, it gives CSVEAYRGRRTEAFF.

The chain is built from TRBV6-5 and TRBJ2-4, with D uncertain. Deletions cut 2 bases from V and 0 bases from J, with 8 bases between. The CDR3 spans 15 residues. Germline V gives CDR1 MNHEY, CDR2 SVGAGI. CDR3 coding DNA: TGTGCCAGCAGTTACCTCCAAGTAGCCAAAAACATTCAGTACTTC. Translation gives CASSYLQVAKNIQYF.

This clonotype was counted between two and nine times. The chain links TRBV20-1 to TRBJ2-5; 7 nucleotides agree with TRBD1. Unmatched junction bases numbered 11, after V lost 0 bases and J lost 7 bases. The V gene's germline CDR1 is DFQATT and CDR2 SNEGSKA (reference sequence). The CDR3 runs to 15 residues. This chain's CDR3 is CSARDLGQNKGTQYF. CDR3 bases: TGCAGTGCTAGAGACCTGGGACAGAACAAGGGGACCCAGTACTTC.

The chain uses TRBV4-3 and TRBJ2-1, with 11 bases that match TRBD1. This CDR3 contains 18 residues. V shed 0 bases and J 4 bases; nucleotides not matched to a gene: 8. From germline, CDR1 is LGHNA and CDR2 YSLEER. The CDR3 here is CASSQDGPGTGGYNEQFF. The CDR3 nucleotides read TGCGCCAGCAGCCAAGACGGACCCGGGACAGGGGGATACAATGAGCAGTTCTTC.

Notes on this clonotype: Germline and junction disagree at one end, which may indicate a read error. The rearrangement links TRBV11-1 to TRBJ1-2; TRBD1 agrees at 8 bases. CDR1 is SGHAT and CDR2 is FQDESV in the germline V gene (reference sequence). This CDR3 region has 19 residues. CDR3 amino acids: CASSPTPGTGWTFHYGFTF. CDR3 bases: TGTGCCAGCAGCCCCACGCCCGGGACAGGTTGGACCTTCCACTATGGCTTCACCTTC.